This T cell receptor (beta chain) was recovered during a study of OX40 agonist ivuxolimab in advanced cancers. Study overall: Patients assigned to dose escalation were diagnosed with hepatocellular carcinoma, melanoma, renal cell or head and neck cancer. Allowance was made for prior anti-PD-1, anti-PD-L1 or anti-CTLA-4 therapy, and 35% to 40% had some.

Patients were ruled out by autoimmune disease history or systemic immunosuppression. On this clone: Its antigen remains unidentified.

Study-wide results and limits: The expanded peripheral T cells' antigen specificity was not determined.

Profiled with immunoSEQ multiplex PCR; TCRdb holds only in-frame clones, not every one. The data show approximately 64,000 clones, roughly 86% seen once. This CDR3 has 14 residues. V dropped 5 bases and J dropped 4; count of bases not matched to a gene: 7. Germline CDR1 is SGHAT and CDR2 is FQDESV (reference sequence). This sequence was found in an adult with an advanced solid tumor such as melanoma, head and neck, liver or kidney cancer. This specimen consisted of CD4+ or CD8+ T cells sorted from blood, obtained in a trial of the OX40 agonist ivuxolimab. This chain uses TRBV11-1 with TRBJ2-5; 7 bases are a match to TRBD1. The CDR3 protein is CASSLGTARETQYF. CDR3 sequence (DNA): TGTGCCAGCAGCCTAGGGACAGCAAGAGAGACCCAGTACTTC.